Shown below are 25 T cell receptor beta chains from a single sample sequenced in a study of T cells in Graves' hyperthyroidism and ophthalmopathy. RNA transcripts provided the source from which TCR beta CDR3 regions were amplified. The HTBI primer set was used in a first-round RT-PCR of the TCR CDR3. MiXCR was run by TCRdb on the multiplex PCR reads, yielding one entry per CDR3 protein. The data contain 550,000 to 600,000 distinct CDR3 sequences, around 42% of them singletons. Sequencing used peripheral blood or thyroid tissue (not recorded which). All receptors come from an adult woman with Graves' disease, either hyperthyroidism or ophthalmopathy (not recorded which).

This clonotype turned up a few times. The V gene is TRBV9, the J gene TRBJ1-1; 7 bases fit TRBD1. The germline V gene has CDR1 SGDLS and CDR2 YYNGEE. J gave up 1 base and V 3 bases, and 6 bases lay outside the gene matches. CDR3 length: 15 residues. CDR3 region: CASSAATGANTEAFF. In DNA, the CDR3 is TGTGCCAGCAGCGCTGCTACAGGGGCGAACACTGAAGCTTTCTTT.

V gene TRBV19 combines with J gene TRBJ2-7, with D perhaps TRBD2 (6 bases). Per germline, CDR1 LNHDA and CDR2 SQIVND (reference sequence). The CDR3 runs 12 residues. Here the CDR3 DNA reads TGTGCAGTAGGGGCGGGAACCCACGAGCAGTACTTC. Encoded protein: CAVGAGTHEQYF.

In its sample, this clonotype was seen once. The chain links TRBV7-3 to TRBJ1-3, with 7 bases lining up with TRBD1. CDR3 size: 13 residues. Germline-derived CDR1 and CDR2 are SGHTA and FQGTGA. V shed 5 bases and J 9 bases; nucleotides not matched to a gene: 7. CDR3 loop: CASSRLQGCTIYF. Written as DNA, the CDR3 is TGTGCCAGCAGCCGCCTACAGGGGTGCACCATATATTTT. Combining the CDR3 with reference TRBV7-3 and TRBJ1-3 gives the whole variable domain GAGVSQTPSNKVTEKGKYVELRCDPISGHTALYWYRQSLGQGPEFLIYFQGTGAADDSGLPNDRFFAVRPEGSVSTLKIQRTERGDSAVYLCASSRLQGCTIYFGEGSWLTVV.

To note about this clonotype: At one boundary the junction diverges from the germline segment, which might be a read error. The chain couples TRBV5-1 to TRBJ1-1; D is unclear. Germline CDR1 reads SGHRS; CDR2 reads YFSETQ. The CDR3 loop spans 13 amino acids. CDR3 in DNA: TGTGCCAGCAGCCACTCGGTGAACACTGAAGCTTTCTTT. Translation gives CASSHSVNTEAFF.

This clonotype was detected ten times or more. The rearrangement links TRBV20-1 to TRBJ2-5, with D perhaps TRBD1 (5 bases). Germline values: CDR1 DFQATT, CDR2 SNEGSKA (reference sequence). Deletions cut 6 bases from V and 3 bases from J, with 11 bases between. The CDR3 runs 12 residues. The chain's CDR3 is CSADTGEETQYF. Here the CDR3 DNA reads TGCAGTGCCGATACAGGAGAAGAGACCCAGTACTTC.

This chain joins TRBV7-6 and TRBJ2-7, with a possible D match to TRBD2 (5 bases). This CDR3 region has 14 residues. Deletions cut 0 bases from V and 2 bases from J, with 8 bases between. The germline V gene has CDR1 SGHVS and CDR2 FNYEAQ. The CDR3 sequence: CASSLAQRTYEQYF. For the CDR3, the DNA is TGTGCCAGCAGCTTAGCCCAGCGGACCTACGAGCAGTACTTC. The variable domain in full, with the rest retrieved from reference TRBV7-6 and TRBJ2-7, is GAGVSQSPRYKVTKRGQDVALRCDPISGHVSLYWYRQALGQGPEFLTYFNYEAQQDKSGLPNDRFSAERPEGSISTLTIQRTEQRDSAMYRCASSLAQRTYEQYFGPGTRLTVT.

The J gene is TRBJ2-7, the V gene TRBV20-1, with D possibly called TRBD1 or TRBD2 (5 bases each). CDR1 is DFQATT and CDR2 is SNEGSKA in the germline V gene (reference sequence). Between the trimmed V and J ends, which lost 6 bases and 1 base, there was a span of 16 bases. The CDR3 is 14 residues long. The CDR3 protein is CSAIGRWGSYEQYF. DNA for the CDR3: TGCAGTGCCATCGGACGGTGGGGGTCCTACGAGCAGTACTTC.

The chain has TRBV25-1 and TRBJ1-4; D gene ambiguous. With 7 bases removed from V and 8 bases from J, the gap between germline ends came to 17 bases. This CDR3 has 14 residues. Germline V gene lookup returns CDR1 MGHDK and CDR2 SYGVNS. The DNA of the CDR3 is TGTGCCAGCACCCCCCCGGGAACGAGGGAAAAACTGTTTTTT. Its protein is CASTPPGTREKLFF.

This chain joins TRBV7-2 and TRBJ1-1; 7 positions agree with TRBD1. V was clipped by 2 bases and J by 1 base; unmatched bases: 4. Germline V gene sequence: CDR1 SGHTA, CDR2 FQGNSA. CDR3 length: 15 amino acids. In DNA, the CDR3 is TGTGCCAGCAGCTTAACCGCAGGGGGGAACACTGAAGCTTTCTTT. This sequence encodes CASSLTAGGNTEAFF.

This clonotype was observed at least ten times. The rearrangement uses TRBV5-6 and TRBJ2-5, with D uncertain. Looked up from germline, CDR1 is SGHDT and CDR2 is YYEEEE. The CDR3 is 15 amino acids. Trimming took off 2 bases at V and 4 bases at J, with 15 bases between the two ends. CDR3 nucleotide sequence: TGTGCCAGCAGCTTTTTGGCTACTCAAGGAGAGACCCAGTACTTC. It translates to CASSFLATQGETQYF.

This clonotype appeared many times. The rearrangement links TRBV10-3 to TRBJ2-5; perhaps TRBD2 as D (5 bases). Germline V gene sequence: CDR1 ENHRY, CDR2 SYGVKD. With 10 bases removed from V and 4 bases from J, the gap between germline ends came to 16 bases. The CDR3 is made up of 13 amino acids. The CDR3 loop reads CASGRERGETQYF. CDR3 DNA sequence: TGTGCCAGCGGTAGGGAGAGAGGAGAGACCCAGTACTTC.

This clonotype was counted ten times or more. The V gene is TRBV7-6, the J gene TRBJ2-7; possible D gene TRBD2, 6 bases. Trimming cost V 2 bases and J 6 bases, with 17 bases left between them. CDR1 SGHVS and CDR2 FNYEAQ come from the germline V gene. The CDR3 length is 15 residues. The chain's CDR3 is CASSLRRGAGSEQYF. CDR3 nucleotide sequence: TGTGCCAGCAGCTTAAGGCGGGGTGCAGGGAGCGAGCAGTACTTC.

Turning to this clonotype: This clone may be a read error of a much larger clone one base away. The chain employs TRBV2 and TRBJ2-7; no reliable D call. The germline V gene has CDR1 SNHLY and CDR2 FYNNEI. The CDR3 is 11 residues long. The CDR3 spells CASTPEILETF. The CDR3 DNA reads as TGTGCCAGCACTCCCGAGATCCTAGAGACCTTC.

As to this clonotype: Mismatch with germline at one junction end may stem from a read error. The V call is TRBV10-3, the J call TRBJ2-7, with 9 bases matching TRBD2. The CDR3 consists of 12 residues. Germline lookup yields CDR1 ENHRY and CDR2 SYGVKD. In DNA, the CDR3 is TGTACCATCAGTAGCGGGGGCTACGAGCAGTACTTC. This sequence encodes CTISSGGYEQYF.

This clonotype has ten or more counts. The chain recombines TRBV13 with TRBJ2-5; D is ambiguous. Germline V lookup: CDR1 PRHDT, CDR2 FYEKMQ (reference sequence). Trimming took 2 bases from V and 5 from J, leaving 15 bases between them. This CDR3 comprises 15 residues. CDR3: CASSLSADKGETQYF. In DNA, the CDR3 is TGTGCCAGCAGCTTATCTGCCGATAAGGGCGAGACCCAGTACTTC.

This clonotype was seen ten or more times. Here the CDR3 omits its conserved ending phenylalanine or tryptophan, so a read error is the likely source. CDR3 region: CASSLRQGTGYTV. DNA of the CDR3: TGTGCCAGCAGCCTCAGACAGGGAACGGGCTACACCGTC. The chain carries TRBV7-2 and TRBJ1-2; 7 positions agree with TRBD1. The CDR3 runs to 13 residues. Trimming removed 5 bases from V and 8 bases from J; junction bases left unmatched: 8. The germline CDR1 and CDR2 sequences are SGHTA and FQGNSA.

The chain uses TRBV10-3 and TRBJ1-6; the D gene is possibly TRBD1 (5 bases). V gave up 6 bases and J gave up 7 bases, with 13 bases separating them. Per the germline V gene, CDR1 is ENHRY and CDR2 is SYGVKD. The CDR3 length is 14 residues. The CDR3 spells CAISRAGFNSPLHF. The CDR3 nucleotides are TGTGCCATCAGCAGGGCAGGGTTCAATTCACCCCTCCACTTT.

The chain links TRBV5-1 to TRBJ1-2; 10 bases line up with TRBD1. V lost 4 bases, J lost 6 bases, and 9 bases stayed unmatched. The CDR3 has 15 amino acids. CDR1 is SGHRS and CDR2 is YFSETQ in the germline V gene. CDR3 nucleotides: TGCGCCAGCAGCCAAACCGGGACAGGGGTTGATGGCTACACCTTC. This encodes CASSQTGTGVDGYTF.

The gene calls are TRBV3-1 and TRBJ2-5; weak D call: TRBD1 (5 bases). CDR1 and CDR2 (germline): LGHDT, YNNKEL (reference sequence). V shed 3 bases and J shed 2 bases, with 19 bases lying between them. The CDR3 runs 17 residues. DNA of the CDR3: TGTGCCAGCAGCCAGAGAAAGTGGACATACCGACAAGAGACCCAGTACTTC. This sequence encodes CASSQRKWTYRQETQYF.

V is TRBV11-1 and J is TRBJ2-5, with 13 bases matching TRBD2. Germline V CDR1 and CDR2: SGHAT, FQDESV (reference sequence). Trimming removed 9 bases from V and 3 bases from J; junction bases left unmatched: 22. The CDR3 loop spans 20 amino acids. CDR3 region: CASHPRGGVRTSGSEETQYF. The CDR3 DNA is TGTGCCAGTCACCCGAGGGGGGGGGTCCGGACTAGCGGGAGTGAAGAGACCCAGTACTTC.

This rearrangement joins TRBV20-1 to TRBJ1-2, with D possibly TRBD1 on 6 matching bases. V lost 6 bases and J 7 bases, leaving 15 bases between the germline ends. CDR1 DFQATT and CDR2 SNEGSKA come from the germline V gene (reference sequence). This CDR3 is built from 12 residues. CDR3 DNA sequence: TGCAGTGCCACCGCAGGGGAGGTTGGCTACACCTTC. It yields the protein CSATAGEVGYTF.

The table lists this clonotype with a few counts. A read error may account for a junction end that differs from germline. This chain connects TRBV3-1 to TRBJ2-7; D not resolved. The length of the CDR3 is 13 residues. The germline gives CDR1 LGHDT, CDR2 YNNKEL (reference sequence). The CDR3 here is CASSQEMGYGQYF. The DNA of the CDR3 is TGTGCCAGCAGCCAAGAGATGGGCTACGGGCAGTACTTC.

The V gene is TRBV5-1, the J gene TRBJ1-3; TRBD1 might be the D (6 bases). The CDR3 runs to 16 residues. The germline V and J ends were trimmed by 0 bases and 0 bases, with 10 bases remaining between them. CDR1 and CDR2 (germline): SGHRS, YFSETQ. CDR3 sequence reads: CASSLGTASSGNTIYF. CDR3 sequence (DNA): TGCGCCAGCAGCTTGGGGACAGCGTCCTCTGGAAACACCATATATTTT.

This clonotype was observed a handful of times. The CDR3 region is CASRGNQPQHF. The CDR3 DNA sequence: TGTGCCAGCAGGGGCAATCAGCCCCAGCATTTT. The J gene is TRBJ1-5, the V gene TRBV28; no definite D call. The CDR3 sequence is 11 residues long. The V and J ends lost 6 bases and 2 bases respectively, with 2 bases between them. Germline V gene lookup returns CDR1 MDHEN and CDR2 SYDVKM. The entire variable domain, with the rest obtained from reference TRBV28 and TRBJ1-5, is as follows: DVKVTQSSRYLVKRTGEKVFLECVQDMDHENMFWYRQDPGLGLRLIYFSYDVKMKEKGDIPEGYSVSREKKERFSLILESASTNQTSMYLCASRGNQPQHFGDGTRLSIL.

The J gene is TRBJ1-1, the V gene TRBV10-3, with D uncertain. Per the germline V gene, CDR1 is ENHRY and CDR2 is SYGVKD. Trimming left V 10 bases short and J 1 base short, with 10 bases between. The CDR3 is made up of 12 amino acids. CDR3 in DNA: TGTGCCACTAAGCGTGAGAACACTGAAGCTTTCTTT. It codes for CATKRENTEAFF.